The 11 T cell receptor beta chains below were found in one sample sequenced in a study of blood T cell repertoires in COVID-19. Method: immunoSEQ multiplex PCR; TCRdb's copy keeps in-frame clones and lacks some. Found here are fewer than 500,000 clones, nearly 90% of them singletons; the top ten hold approximately 2%. Sequenced material: PBMCs or T cells enriched from blood (not recorded which). The receptor source for this set is a young woman with acute COVID-19.

The chain has TRBV5-8 and TRBJ2-1; D perhaps matches TRBD2 (5 bases). This CDR3 region has 14 residues. V was clipped by 0 bases and J by 7 bases, with 11 bases between them. The germline gives CDR1 SGHTS, CDR2 YDEGEE. CDR3 sequence: CASSLGARANEQFF. In DNA, the CDR3 is TGTGCCAGCAGCTTGGGGGCGAGGGCGAATGAGCAGTTCTTC.

The chain combines TRBV5-4 with TRBJ1-1; D is unclear. The CDR3 runs to 16 residues. CDR1 SGHNT and CDR2 YYREEE come from the germline V gene (reference sequence). V was shortened by 3 bases and J by 0 bases, with 15 bases between the two germline ends. The CDR3 spells CASSSLASRVNTEAFF. The DNA for the CDR3 is TGTGCCAGCAGCTCACTCGCGTCGCGCGTGAACACTGAAGCTTTCTTT.

The chain recombines TRBV3-1 (or the pseudogene TRBV3-2) with TRBJ2-7, with no clear D. CDR3 length equals 13 residues. V lost 1 base to trimming and J lost 2 bases, with 6 bases between them. Germline V CDR1 and CDR2: LGHDT, YNNKEL (reference sequence). This CDR3 reads CASSQVAPYEQYF. The CDR3 DNA sequence: TGTGCCAGCAGCCAAGTAGCTCCCTACGAGCAGTACTTC.

The chain links TRBV9 to TRBJ1-4; 10 bases align to TRBD1. Germline V lookup: CDR1 SGDLS, CDR2 YYNGEE. V trimming: 4 bases; J trimming: 8 bases; junction bases outside the gene matches: 8. The CDR3 totals 15 residues. CDR3 residues: CASSSRTGGNEKLFF. The DNA for the CDR3 is TGTGCCAGCAGCTCGCGGACAGGGGGTAACGAAAAACTGTTTTTT.

V is TRBV7-6 and J is TRBJ1-4; unclear D gene. CDR1 SGHVS and CDR2 FNYEAQ come from the germline V gene. Between the trimmed V and J ends, which lost 10 bases and 8 bases, there was a span of 20 bases. This CDR3 contains 14 residues. CDR3 nucleotide sequence: TGTGCCACCCAGCCCCCCGGGGTAGGGGAAAAACTGTTTTTT. It encodes CATQPPGVGEKLFF.

The chain has TRBV7-9 and TRBJ2-7, with 12 bases that match TRBD2. The ends lost 1 base at V and 6 bases at J; junction bases unmatched: 13. Germline CDR1 SEHNR, CDR2 FQNEAQ (reference sequence). CDR3 length: 18 amino acids. The CDR3 coding sequence is TGTGCCAGCAGCTTAGTAGAGTGTGCTAGCGGGGGGGCCTGCGAGCAGTACTTC. Its translation: CASSLVECASGGACEQYF.

J is TRBJ2-7 and V is TRBV7-9, with 13 bases matching TRBD2. The J segment lost 3 bases and the V segment lost 4 bases, leaving 3 bases of the junction unmatched. The CDR3 has 15 amino acids. CDR1 is SEHNR, CDR2 FQNEAQ, per germline (reference sequence). The CDR3 reads CASSSTSGRVYEQYF. CDR3 coding DNA: TGTGCCAGCAGCTCTACTAGCGGGAGGGTCTACGAGCAGTACTTC.

The chain combines TRBV3-1 (or the pseudogene TRBV3-2) with TRBJ2-1, with a tentative D call TRBD1 (5 bases). The CDR3 has 15 amino acids. Trimming pared 4 bases from V and 3 bases from J, leaving 13 bases between. Germline V CDR1 and CDR2: LGHDT, YNNKEL (reference sequence). The CDR3 spells CASSPTGVDYNEQFF. CDR3 coding DNA: TGTGCCAGCAGCCCCACAGGAGTAGACTACAATGAGCAGTTCTTC.

This CDR3 reads CASSYLQNQPQHF. The CDR3 DNA reads as TGTGCCAGCAGTTACTTGCAGAACCAGCCCCAGCATTTT. This chain links TRBV6-5 with TRBJ1-5; no definite D call. The CDR3 loop spans 13 amino acids. In germline, CDR1 is MNHEY, CDR2 SVGAGI. Trimming stripped 1 base from V and 7 bases from J, with 8 bases between.

The rearrangement joins TRBV28 to TRBJ2-7; 12 nucleotides agree with TRBD2. The CDR3 is made up of 16 amino acids. V shed 3 bases, J shed 1 base, and the junction held 4 bases outside the gene matches. CDR1 MDHEN and CDR2 SYDVKM come from the germline V gene. The DNA of the CDR3 is TGTGCCAGCAGTTTCTCTAGCGGGAGGGCTTCCTACGAGCAGTACTTC. The encoded protein is CASSFSSGRASYEQYF.

V and J are TRBV28 and TRBJ1-2; tentative D call: TRBD1 (6 bases). CDR1 is MDHEN and CDR2 is SYDVKM in the germline V gene. The ends were cut back, 5 bases at V and 8 bases at J, with 18 bases in the middle. The CDR3 sequence is 14 residues long. In nucleotides, the CDR3 is TGTGCCAGCAGTCTTAGCCAGGGGCGACTCGGCTACACCTTC. Translating gives CASSLSQGRLGYTF.